This passage covers 13 T cell receptor beta chains from one sample sequenced in a study of regulatory T cells in long-lasting Graves disease listed by TCRdb under 2021. What the time point label conveys for this sample: newly diagnosed GD, antithyroid drugs for less than 3 months. For both TCR sequencing and RNA sequencing, RNA was extracted from PBMCs using TRIzol. The receptor library was made with multiplex PCR. Sequencing was carried out with an Illumina HiSeq 4000. To build TCR beta libraries, CDR3 regions were amplified by Arm-PCR using iRepertoire HTBI primers. TCRdb reran the public reads through fastp at Q25 and MiXCR, keeping productive beta chains. Each CDR3 protein gets just one entry, which takes the most common genes and DNA from the rows behind it. Across this sample there are 400,000 to 450,000 distinct CDR3 sequences, with 16% seen only once. Jointly, the top ten make up 9.5% to 12% of the sample.

The data also belong to a second study, concerning T cells in Graves' hyperthyroidism and ophthalmopathy.

This material consisted of peripheral blood mononuclear cells (PBMCs), taken at new diagnosis, from a patient treated with antithyroid drugs. The receptors were gathered from a woman in her twenties or thirties with Graves disease. Donor details come from another sample of the same person, matched by shared clones.

This clonotype was recorded a few times. A single base separates this from a much larger clone, so it may be a read error. The rearrangement links TRBV3-1 to TRBJ1-2; D remains ambiguous. The germline CDR1 and CDR2 sequences are LGHDT and YNNKEL (reference sequence). This CDR3 comprises 12 residues. The CDR3 region is CASSQDVSGHTF. CDR3 in DNA: TGTGCCAGCAGCCAAGATGTCTCTGGCCACACCTTC.

The sample holds many counts of this clonotype. CDR3 residues: CAISEVGGLRDKVSHEQYF. CDR3 nucleotide sequence: TGTGCCATCAGTGAGGTGGGGGGACTACGGGACAAGGTTTCCCACGAGCAGTACTTC. The J gene is TRBJ2-7, the V gene TRBV10-3, with D possibly TRBD2 on 7 matching bases. This CDR3 has 19 amino acids. Trimming removed 2 bases at V and 5 bases at J, with 28 bases between. The germline V gene encodes CDR1 ENHRY and CDR2 SYGVKD.

This clonotype occurred many times. The chain uses TRBV6-1 and TRBJ2-3; TRBD2 matches 8 bases. CDR1 is MNHNS, CDR2 SASEGT, per germline. J gave up 7 bases and V 10 bases, and 16 bases lay outside the gene matches. The CDR3 length is 15 residues. This CDR3 is CATTRGGRRTNTQYF. The CDR3 DNA reads TGTGCCACCACCAGGGGCGGGAGGAGAACGAATACGCAGTATTTT.

At least ten counts were recorded for this clonotype. The CDR3 nucleotides read TGTGCCAGCAGCTTAGACTTAACCGGGGAGCTGTTTTTT. Protein product: CASSLDLTGELFF. The rearrangement joins TRBV11-2 to TRBJ2-2; D remains ambiguous. The CDR3 consists of 13 residues. Trimming removed 0 bases from V and 5 bases from J, with 4 bases in between. Germline CDR1 reads SGHAT; CDR2 reads FQNNGV. The full variable domain, rest sourced from reference TRBV11-2 and TRBJ2-2, is EAGVAQSPRYKIIEKRQSVAFWCNPISGHATLYWYQQILGQGPKLLIQFQNNGVVDDSQLPKDRFSAERLKGVDSTLKIQPAKLEDSAVYLCASSLDLTGELFFGEGSRLTVL.

This chain joins TRBV4-1 and TRBJ2-1; 10 bases fit TRBD2. CDR1 MGHRA and CDR2 YSYEKL come from the germline V gene. V shed 4 bases and J 8 bases; nucleotides not matched to a gene: 8. CDR3 length equals 15 residues. The CDR3 DNA reads TGCGCCAGCAGCCGGGACCTAGCGGGAGAGGATGAGCAGTTCTTC. Protein sequence: CASSRDLAGEDEQFF.

In its sample, this clonotype was seen a few times. The CDR3 here is CSVGKAGRRNEQFF. The DNA for the CDR3 is TGCAGCGTTGGGAAGGCAGGGAGGAGGAATGAGCAGTTCTTC. The chain is built from TRBV29-1 and TRBJ2-1, with a tentative D call TRBD2 (6 bases). Per the germline V gene, CDR1 is SQVTM and CDR2 is ANQGSEA. V was shortened by 4 bases and J by 7 bases, with 17 bases between the two germline ends. CDR3 size: 14 residues.

Ten or more counts support this clonotype. The V and J genes are TRBV30 and TRBJ2-5; D ambiguous. CDR1 and CDR2 (germline): GTSNPN, SVGIG (reference sequence). This CDR3 contains 13 residues. V was trimmed by 2 bases and J by 5 bases, leaving 12 bases between them. CDR3 DNA: TGTGCCTGGAGTCTCGAGGTTATCGAGACCCAGTACTTC. Encoded protein: CAWSLEVIETQYF. The whole variable domain, remainder taken from reference TRBV30 and TRBJ2-5, is SQTIHQWPATLVQPVGSPLSLECTVEGTSNPNLYWYRQAAGRGLQLLFYSVGIGQISSEVPQNLSASRPQDRQFILSSKKLLLSDSGFYLCAWSLEVIETQYFGPGTRLLVL.

This clonotype was picked up a small number of times. V gene TRBV4-3 combines with J gene TRBJ2-7; the match to TRBD2 covers 9 bases. CDR1 and CDR2 (germline): LGHNA, YSLEER. J lost 3 bases, V lost 1 base, and 10 bases had no gene match. This CDR3 comprises 17 residues. The DNA for the CDR3 is TGCGCCAGCAGCCAAGTTAAGGGAAGCGGGAGGAACTACGAGCAGTACTTC. Translation gives CASSQVKGSGRNYEQYF.

Here the CDR3 reads CASSLWGTGNTGEQYF. The DNA for the CDR3 is TGTGCCAGCAGCTTGTGGGGGACAGGGAACACCGGGGAGCAGTACTTC. V and J are TRBV5-4 and TRBJ2-7; TRBD1 agrees at 9 bases. Germline loops: CDR1 SGHNT, CDR2 YYREEE (reference sequence). The CDR3 runs 16 residues. V shed 1 base and J 7 bases; nucleotides not matched to a gene: 12. The entire variable domain, with the rest obtained from reference TRBV5-4 and TRBJ2-7, is as follows: ETGVTQSPTHLIKTRGQQVTLRCSSQSGHNTVSWYQQALGQGPQFIFQYYREEENGRGNFPPRFSGLQFPNYSSELNVNALELDDSALYLCASSLWGTGNTGEQYFGPGTRLTVT.

This clonotype appeared many times. The rearrangement links TRBV29-1 to TRBJ2-3; D is ambiguous. This CDR3 region has 12 residues. Germline V gives CDR1 SQVTM, CDR2 ANQGSEA. V was pared by 0 bases and J by 4 bases, with 5 bases between. The chain's CDR3 is CSVEDRPDTQYF. CDR3 DNA: TGCAGCGTTGAAGACAGGCCAGATACGCAGTATTTT.

Details on this clonotype: Because the CDR3 is missing its conserved closing phenylalanine or tryptophan, this is likely a read error. This chain uses TRBV19 with TRBJ2-2, with 10 bases fitting TRBD1. CDR1 is LNHDA, CDR2 SQIVND, per germline (reference sequence). With V trimmed by 6 bases and J by 6 bases, 4 bases remained unmatched. CDR3 length: 14 amino acids. CDR3 protein: CASRDRGFAGELFL. The CDR3 region has the DNA TGTGCCAGTAGGGACAGGGGGTTCGCCGGGGAGCTGTTTCTT.

This chain links TRBV5-1 with TRBJ1-1, with D possibly matching TRBD1 (6 bases). Germline CDR1 is SGHRS and CDR2 is YFSETQ. V was clipped by 0 bases and J by 0 bases, with 12 bases between them. The CDR3 contains 16 residues. CDR3 amino acids: CASSLGGGGVNTEAFF. CDR3 coding DNA: TGCGCCAGCAGCTTGGGGGGCGGGGGCGTGAACACTGAAGCTTTCTTT.

This chain links TRBV30 with TRBJ2-1; TRBD2 matches at 7 bases. The germline gives CDR1 GTSNPN, CDR2 SVGIG (reference sequence). Trimming at V came to 2 bases and at J to 13 bases, leaving 5 bases not matched to a gene. The CDR3 sequence is 11 residues long. The chain's CDR3 is CAWSTGLGQFF. The CDR3 nucleotides read TGTGCCTGGAGTACAGGACTAGGCCAGTTCTTC.